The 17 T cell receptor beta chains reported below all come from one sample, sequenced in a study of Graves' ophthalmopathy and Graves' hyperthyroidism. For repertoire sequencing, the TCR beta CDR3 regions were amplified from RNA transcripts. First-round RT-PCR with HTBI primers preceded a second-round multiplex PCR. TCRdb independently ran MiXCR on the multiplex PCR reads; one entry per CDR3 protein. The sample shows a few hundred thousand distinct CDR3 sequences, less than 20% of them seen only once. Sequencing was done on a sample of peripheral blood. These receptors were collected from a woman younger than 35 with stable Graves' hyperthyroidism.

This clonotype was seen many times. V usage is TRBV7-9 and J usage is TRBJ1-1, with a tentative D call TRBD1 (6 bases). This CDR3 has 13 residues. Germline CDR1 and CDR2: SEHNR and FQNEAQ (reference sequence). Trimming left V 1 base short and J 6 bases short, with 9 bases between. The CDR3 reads CASSLGKGAEAFF. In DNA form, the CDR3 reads TGTGCCAGCAGCTTAGGTAAGGGGGCTGAAGCTTTCTTT.

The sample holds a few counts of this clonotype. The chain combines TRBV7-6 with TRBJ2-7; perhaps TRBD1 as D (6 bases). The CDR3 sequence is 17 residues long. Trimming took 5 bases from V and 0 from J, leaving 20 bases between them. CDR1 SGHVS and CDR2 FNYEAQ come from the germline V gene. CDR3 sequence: CASSRWTARSNSYEQYF. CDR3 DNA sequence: TGTGCCAGCAGCCGATGGACAGCCCGATCAAACTCCTACGAGCAGTACTTC.

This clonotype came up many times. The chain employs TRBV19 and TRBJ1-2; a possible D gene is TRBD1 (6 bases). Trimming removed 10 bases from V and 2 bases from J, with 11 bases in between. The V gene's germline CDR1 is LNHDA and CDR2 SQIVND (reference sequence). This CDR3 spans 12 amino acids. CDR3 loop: CAKLDRNYGYTF. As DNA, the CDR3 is TGTGCCAAATTGGACAGAAACTATGGCTACACCTTC.

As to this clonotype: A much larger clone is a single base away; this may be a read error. CDR3 sequence: CASSKRVSNQSQHF. CDR3 nucleotide sequence: TGTGCCAGCAGTAAAAGGGTGAGCAATCAGTCCCAGCATTTT. The chain joins TRBV2 to TRBJ1-5; D is unclear. CDR3 length: 14 amino acids. The germline V gene has CDR1 SNHLY and CDR2 FYNNEI.

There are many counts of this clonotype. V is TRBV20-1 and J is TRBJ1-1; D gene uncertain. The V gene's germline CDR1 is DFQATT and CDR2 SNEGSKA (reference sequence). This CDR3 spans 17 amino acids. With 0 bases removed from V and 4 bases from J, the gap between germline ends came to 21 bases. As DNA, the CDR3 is TGCAGTGCTAGAGATCGGTCCAGGACGGTAAAGGGCACTGAAGCTTTCTTT. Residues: CSARDRSRTVKGTEAFF.

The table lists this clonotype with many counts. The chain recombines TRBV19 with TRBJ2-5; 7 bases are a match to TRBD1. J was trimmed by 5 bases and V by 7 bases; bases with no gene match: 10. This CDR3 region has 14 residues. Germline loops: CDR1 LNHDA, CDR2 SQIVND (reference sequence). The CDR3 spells CASTVTGAKETQYF. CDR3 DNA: TGTGCCAGTACCGTCACAGGGGCGAAGGAGACCCAGTACTTC.

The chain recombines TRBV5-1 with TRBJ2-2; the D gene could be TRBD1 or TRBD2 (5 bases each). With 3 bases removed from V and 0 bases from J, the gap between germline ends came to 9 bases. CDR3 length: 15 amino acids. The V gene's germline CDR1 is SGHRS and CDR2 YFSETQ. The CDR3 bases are TGCGCCAGCAGCTGGGGGACGGCGAACACCGGGGAGCTGTTTTTT. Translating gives CASSWGTANTGELFF.

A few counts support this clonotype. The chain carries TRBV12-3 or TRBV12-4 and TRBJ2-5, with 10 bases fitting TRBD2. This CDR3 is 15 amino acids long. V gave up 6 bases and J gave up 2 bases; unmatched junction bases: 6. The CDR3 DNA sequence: TGTGCCAGCAGCCTCTGGACTAGCGGACAAGAGACCCAGTACTTC. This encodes CASSLWTSGQETQYF.

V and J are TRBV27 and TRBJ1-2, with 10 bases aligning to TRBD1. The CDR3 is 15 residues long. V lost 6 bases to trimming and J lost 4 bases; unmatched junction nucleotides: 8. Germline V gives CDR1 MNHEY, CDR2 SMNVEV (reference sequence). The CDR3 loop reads CASSSWDRGLYGYTF. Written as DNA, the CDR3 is TGTGCCAGCAGCTCCTGGGACAGGGGACTCTATGGCTACACCTTC.

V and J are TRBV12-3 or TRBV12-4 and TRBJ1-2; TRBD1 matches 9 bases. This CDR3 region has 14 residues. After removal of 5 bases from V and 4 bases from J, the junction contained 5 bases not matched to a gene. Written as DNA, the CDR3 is TGTGCCAGCAGTCAGGACAGGGGCCGCTATGGCTACACCTTC. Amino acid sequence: CASSQDRGRYGYTF.

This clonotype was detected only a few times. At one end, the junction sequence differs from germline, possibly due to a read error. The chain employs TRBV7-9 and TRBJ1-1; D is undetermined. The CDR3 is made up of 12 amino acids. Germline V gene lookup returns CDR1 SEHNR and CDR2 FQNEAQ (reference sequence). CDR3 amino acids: CAISLVVAHAFF. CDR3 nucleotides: TGTGCCATCAGCTTAGTTGTAGCGCATGCTTTCTTT.

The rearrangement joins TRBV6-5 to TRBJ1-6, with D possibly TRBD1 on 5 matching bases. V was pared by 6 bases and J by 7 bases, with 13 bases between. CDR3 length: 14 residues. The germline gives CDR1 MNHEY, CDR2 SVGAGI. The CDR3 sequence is CASSYPGKNSPLHF. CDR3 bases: TGTGCCAGCAGCTACCCAGGGAAAAATTCACCCCTCCACTTT.

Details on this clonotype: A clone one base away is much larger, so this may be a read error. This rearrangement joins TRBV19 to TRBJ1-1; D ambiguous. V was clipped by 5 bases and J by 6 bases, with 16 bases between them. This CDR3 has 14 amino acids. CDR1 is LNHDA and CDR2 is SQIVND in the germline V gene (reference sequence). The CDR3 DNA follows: TGTGCCAGTAGTCTTAGGGCCCCAGCCGCTGAAGCTTTCTTT. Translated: CASSLRAPAAEAFF.

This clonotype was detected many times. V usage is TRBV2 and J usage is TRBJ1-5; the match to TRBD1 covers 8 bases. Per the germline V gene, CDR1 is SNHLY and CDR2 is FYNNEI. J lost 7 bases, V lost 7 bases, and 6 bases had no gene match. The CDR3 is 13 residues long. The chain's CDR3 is CASNGQGEQPQHF. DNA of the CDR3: TGTGCCAGCAATGGACAGGGAGAACAGCCCCAGCATTTT.

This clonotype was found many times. CDR3: CASSPLGQDNSPLHF. In DNA form, the CDR3 reads TGTGCCAGCTCACCCCTGGGACAGGATAATTCACCCCTCCACTTT. V and J are TRBV18 and TRBJ1-6, with 8 bases matching TRBD1. The J segment lost 5 bases and the V segment lost 3 bases, leaving 3 bases of the junction unmatched. Germline lookup yields CDR1 KGHSH and CDR2 LQKENI. The CDR3 spans 15 residues.

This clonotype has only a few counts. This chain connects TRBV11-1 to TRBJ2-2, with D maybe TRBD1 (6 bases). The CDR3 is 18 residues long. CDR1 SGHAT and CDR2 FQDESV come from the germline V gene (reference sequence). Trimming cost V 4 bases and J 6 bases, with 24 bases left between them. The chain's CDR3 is CASSSSTFGQYKAGELFF. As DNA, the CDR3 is TGTGCCAGCAGCTCGTCAACCTTCGGACAGTATAAAGCCGGGGAGCTGTTTTTT.

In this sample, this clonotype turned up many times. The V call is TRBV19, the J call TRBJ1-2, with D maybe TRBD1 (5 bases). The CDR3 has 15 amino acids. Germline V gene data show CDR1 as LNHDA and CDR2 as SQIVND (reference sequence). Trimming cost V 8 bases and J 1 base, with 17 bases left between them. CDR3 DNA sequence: TGTGCCAGTGAAACCGGGACTCAGGATAACTATGGCTACACCTTC. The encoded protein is CASETGTQDNYGYTF.